This T cell receptor (beta chain) was identified in a study of T cells after yellow fever vaccination. Study in general: Researchers used SMART-Seq v4 Ultra Low Input to prepare fractions that had low cell numbers.

Via MiXCR, TCRdb re-called the 5' RACE reads, giving one row per CDR3 protein. The data contain 250,000 to 300,000 distinct CDR3 sequences, about 5.2% of them singletons. With respect to this clonotype: Its matching antigen is unknown.

Overall study findings and caveats: Clonotypes found in both CD4 and CD8 compartments made up a small share. High-abundance clonotypes from the bulk population could contaminate FACS-sorted repertoires.

Looked up from germline, CDR1 is KGHSH and CDR2 is LQKENI. The CDR3 sequence is 13 residues long. Trimming shortened V by 8 bases and J by 4 bases, and 13 bases separated the two germline ends. This TCR was recovered from a man between 18 and 29 years old who received the YFV17D yellow fever vaccine. The starting material was CD4+ T cells sorted from PBMCs, obtained on the day of the yellow fever booster vaccination. The J gene is TRBJ2-3, the V gene TRBV18; D could derive from TRBD1 or TRBD2 (5 bases each). CDR3 region: CASQTGLPDTQYF. The CDR3, as DNA: TGTGCCAGCCAAACGGGGCTGCCAGATACGCAGTATTTT.